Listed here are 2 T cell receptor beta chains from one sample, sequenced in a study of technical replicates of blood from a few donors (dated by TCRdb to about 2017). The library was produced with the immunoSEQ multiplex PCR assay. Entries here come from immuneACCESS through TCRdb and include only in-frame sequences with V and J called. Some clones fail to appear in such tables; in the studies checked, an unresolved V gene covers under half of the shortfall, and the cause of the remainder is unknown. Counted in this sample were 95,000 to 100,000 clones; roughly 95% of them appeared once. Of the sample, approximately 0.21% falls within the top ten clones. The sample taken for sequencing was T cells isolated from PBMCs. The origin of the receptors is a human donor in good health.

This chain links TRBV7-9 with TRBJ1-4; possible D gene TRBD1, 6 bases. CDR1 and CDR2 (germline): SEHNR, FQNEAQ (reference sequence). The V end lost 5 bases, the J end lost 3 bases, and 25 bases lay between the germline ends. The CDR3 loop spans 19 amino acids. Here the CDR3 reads CASSPSFLTYRAANEKLFF. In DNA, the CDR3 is TGTGCCAGCAGCCCAAGCTTCCTAACCTACAGGGCTGCTAATGAAAAACTGTTTTTT.

CDR3 protein: CAFSPSGRGFEAFF. The CDR3 DNA sequence: TGTGCCTTTTCCCCTTCGGGGAGGGGGTTTGAAGCTTTCTTT. This chain links TRBV5-4 with TRBJ1-1, with D possibly being TRBD1 (6 bases). The CDR3 runs to 14 residues. V gave up 10 bases and J gave up 7 bases, with 23 bases separating them. Germline CDR1 is SGHNT and CDR2 is YYREEE (reference sequence).